The T cell receptor beta chain under discussion was sequenced for a study of T cells expressing NK-cell markers. Turning to the study itself: Sorted CD3+CD56+NKG2C+, CD3+CD56+NKG2C- and CD3+CD56-NKG2C+ T cells provided the TCR beta repertoires. General observations from the study: A few of the donors also had these clonotypes leading their CD3+CD56-NKG2C+ fraction.

TCRdb reanalyzed the 5' RACE reads and collapses them to one entry per CDR3 protein, without DNA. The sample includes fewer than 6,500 distinct CDR3 sequences. CDR1 and CDR2 from the germline V gene are SNHLY and FYNNEI. The CDR3 has 12 residues. As concerns this clonotype: The antigen is not known.

This receptor was identified in a man aged 18 to 30 in good health. The chain joins TRBV2 to TRBJ2-3. Sample: blood T cells: a sorted CD56 or NKG2C T cell subset, CD4+ or CD8+ T cells, or bulk PBMC T cells (not recorded which). The CDR3 spells CASEESADTQYF.